This entry is about one T cell receptor (beta chain). The antigen is unknown. The data derive from a study of cytomegalovirus exposure and HLA in healthy donors. Study conclusions and caveats: Later, TCR association rates were found to vary by HLA locus, highest for DRB1 and lowest for HLA-C.

CDR3 length: 14 amino acids. V lost 4 bases and J lost 2; bases outside the gene matches: 3. Germline assignment: CDR1 SEHNR and CDR2 FQNEAQ (reference sequence). It was with 60 Vbeta and 13 Jbeta primers that the PCR ran. Only in-frame clones appear in the TCRdb table, and some are missing; sequencing was by immunoSEQ multiplex PCR. Of around 130,000 clones in the sample, around 85% were seen once. The clonotype originates from a woman younger than 45 in good health and CMV-seropositive. Sequencing was done on a sample of PBMCs. The genes are TRBV7-9 and TRBJ2-7; TRBD1 agrees at 9 bases. The CDR3 protein is CASSSWDRAYEQYF. CDR3 DNA: TGTGCCAGCAGCTCTTGGGACAGGGCCTACGAGCAGTACTTC.